One T cell receptor (beta chain) is described in this entry. In its sample, this clone was seen once. Its target antigen remains unknown. Per-nucleotide qualities are absent, and no much larger clonotype sits a single base away. This sample is part of a study of blood T cell repertoires in COVID-19 (dated by TCRdb to the early 2020s). About the investigation overall: Samples covering the acute and convalescent phases of COVID-19 were provided by collaborators in the United States, Italy and Spain. The repertoires were made available in a free public database intended to serve as a resource for research on the immune response to SARS-CoV-2. The prospective study material was composed of cDNA or gDNA derived from T cells, B-cell-depleted T cells, or PBMCs. Where available, HLA class I and class II types were taken from metadata supplied by the sample provider and were not determined by assay-based typing. A de-identified subject ID, COVID-19 status, age in years and sex were almost always included in the sample metadata. Samples came from the ongoing ImmuneRACE study (first 160 participants) plus 1,254 subjects from 6 global collaborators. The dataset comprised deeply sampled blood TCRbeta repertoires from subjects exposed to, actively infected with, or recovered from COVID-19. General study outcomes and caveats: The amount of clinical and demographic metadata varied by source and participant and was provided uncurated.

TCRbeta CDR3 regions were amplified from genomic DNA using the immunoSEQ Assay, a bias-controlled multiplex PCR. On the study's bioinformatics: Within the assay, amplification of reference gene primers was used to estimate how many nucleated cells each sample contained. To quantify the absolute abundance of each unique TCRbeta CDR3 rearrangement, sequence reads were collapsed and filtered. For each sample, productive Simpson clonality was calculated by taking the square root of Simpson's diversity index across productive rearrangements. TCRdb limited this immuneACCESS table to in-frame rearrangements with V and J called. A share of clones is missing; checked studies link under half to unresolved V genes, and the rest is unexplained. V and J calls and clone size are copied from that table; D and trimming were computed from the DNA. A total of roughly 43,000 clones appear in this sample, approximately 80% of them only once. The ten largest clones capture 35% to 55% of the sample.

Collaborating institutions collected whole blood in K2EDTA tubes following their own protocols. For TCRbeta analysis, collaborators shipped samples as frozen whole blood, isolated PBMCs, or DNA extracted from either of those sample types. Via the germline V gene, CDR1 is SGHAT and CDR2 FQNNGV. The CDR3 numbers 13 residues from cysteine through phenylalanine. Of all the DNA, just the CDR3 is kept, 39 bases in frame from base 1. At the junction V is shortened by 3 bases and J by 8 bases, with 8 bases in between. Source material: peripheral blood. This sequence uses TRBV11-2 and TRBJ1-6; tentative D gene TRBD1, with 5 bases matching. This TCR derives from an elderly woman with acute or convalescent COVID-19. In nucleotides, the sequence is TGTGCCAGCAGCTTCCAAGGGGATTCACCCCTCCACTTT. This codes for CASSFQGDSPLHF.